This entry concerns a single TCR beta chain. PCR employed 60 Vbeta and 13 Jbeta primers. Clones were sequenced by immunoSEQ multiplex PCR, and TCRdb holds only the in-frame ones, with some missing. The sample yields 100,000 to 120,000 clones, 13% to 15% seen once. These data come from a study of cytomegalovirus exposure and HLA in healthy donors. The CDR3 has 15 amino acids. Germline V lookup: CDR1 MNHNS, CDR2 SASEGT. V trimming: 8 bases; J trimming: 2 bases; junction bases outside the gene matches: 9. This clonotype was sampled from a female donor in good health and CMV-seronegative. The sample consisted of PBMCs. This sequence joins TRBV6-1 and TRBJ2-7; 10 bases fit TRBD1. For the CDR3, the DNA is TGTGCCAGCGGCCGGGACAGGGGAATTCCCTACGAGCAGTACTTC. Translated, it gives CASGRDRGIPYEQYF.